These 2 T cell receptor beta chains originate from one sample sequenced in a study of EBV T-cell therapy then PD-1 blockade in nasopharyngeal carcinoma (dated by TCRdb to the early 2020s). In the paper's terms, the treatment or condition label means: AdE1-LMPpoly-expanded autologous EBV-specific T-cell therapy followed by anti-PD-1 nivolumab. Their specific antigens are unknown. Receptors were amplified or captured by the immunoSEQ multiplex PCR assay. TCRdb re-hosts the immuneACCESS table, in-frame sequences only. Its copies lack some clones; in the studies checked, an unresolved V gene accounts for under half of them, and the cause for the rest is not known. This sample gives tens of thousands of clones in total; about 79% of them show up just once. Together, the top ten hold more than 20% of the sample. The sequenced sample was CD8+ T cells from blood, obtained at day -245 from a patient whose treatment included autologous EBV-specific T cells and nivolumab. These receptors all stem from a man in his forties with nasopharyngeal carcinoma.

This clone came up once. The rearrangement links TRBV12-3 or TRBV12-4 to TRBJ1-2; D is undetermined. The CDR3 covers 13 residues. The germline V and J ends were trimmed by 7 bases and 4 bases, with 13 bases remaining between them. CDR3: CASTGPTGYGYTF. Written as DNA, the CDR3 is TGTGCCAGCACCGGACCGACTGGCTATGGCTACACCTTC.

J is TRBJ1-1 and V is TRBV9, with TRBD1 matching over 8 bases. CDR1 and CDR2 from the germline V gene are SGDLS and YYNGEE. The CDR3 is 14 amino acids. The J segment lost 9 bases and the V segment lost 0 bases, leaving 7 bases of the junction unmatched. The CDR3 region has the DNA TGTGCCAGCAGCGTAGCAGGGACAGGTCACCAAGCTTTCTTT. Encoded protein: CASSVAGTGHQAFF.